Below are 5 T cell receptor beta chains sequenced from a single sample in a study of shared clonotypes between healthy human individuals. This table comes from immunoSEQ multiplex PCR, and its TCRdb copy is limited to in-frame clones, with some not included. The data contain millions of clones, approximately 94% of them seen just once; the ten biggest clones take up around 0.14%. Sequencing was performed on naive CD4+ T cells sorted from blood. As to subset: CD45RA+ positively selected. These receptors came from a man younger than 35 in good health.

The rearrangement links TRBV30 to TRBJ2-6, with 8 bases matching TRBD1. Per the germline V gene, CDR1 is GTSNPN and CDR2 is SVGIG (reference sequence). V lost 0 bases, J lost 0 bases, and 4 bases stayed unmatched. The CDR3 runs 17 residues. The CDR3 DNA reads as TGTGCCTGGAGTGTACCAGGGGGCGGCTCTGGGGCCAACGTCCTGACTTTC. Amino acids: CAWSVPGGGSGANVLTF.

The rearrangement links TRBV29-1 to TRBJ2-3; D possibly matches TRBD1 or TRBD2 (5 bases each). The V and J ends lost 2 bases and 4 bases respectively, with 7 bases between them. Germline-derived CDR1 and CDR2 are SQVTM and ANQGSEA. CDR3 length: 12 residues. CDR3 in DNA: TGCAGCGTTGAAAGGGGACCAGATACGCAGTATTTT. Encoded protein: CSVERGPDTQYF.

The rearrangement uses TRBV6-5 and TRBJ1-3, with unresolved D. Germline V CDR1 and CDR2: MNHEY, SVGAGI. CDR3 length: 15 amino acids. The V end lost 2 bases, the J end lost 3 bases, and 11 bases lay between the germline ends. CDR3 bases: TGTGCCAGCAGTTACCTTCCGGGCGGTGGAAACACCATATATTTT. Its translation is CASSYLPGGGNTIYF.

This clone was seen only a few times. The genes are TRBV19 and TRBJ1-1, with D maybe TRBD1 (5 bases). The CDR3 covers 14 residues. Germline V CDR1 and CDR2: LNHDA, SQIVND (reference sequence). Deletions cut 4 bases from V and 5 bases from J, with 14 bases between. The CDR3 bases are TGTGCCAGTAGTAAAGACAGATGGCGAACTGAAGCTTTCTTT. Translated, it gives CASSKDRWRTEAFF.

The chain links TRBV7-2 to TRBJ1-1; no clear D gene. CDR1 SGHTA and CDR2 FQGNSA come from the germline V gene. The CDR3 loop spans 13 amino acids. Trimming took off 4 bases at V and 3 bases at J, with 9 bases between the two ends. CDR3 in DNA: TGTGCCAGCAGCTCAGTGTCACACACTGAAGCTTTCTTT. This encodes CASSSVSHTEAFF.